This T cell receptor (beta chain) was sequenced in a study of blood T cell repertoires in COVID-19. Study background: PBMCs, B-cell-depleted T cells, or T cells were the source of the cDNA or gDNA that made up the material.

There are 14 residues in the CDR3. Germline CDR1 is SGHTA and CDR2 is FQGNSA. Trimming took 2 bases from V and 0 from J, leaving 8 bases between them. The method was immunoSEQ multiplex PCR; TCRdb's version includes in-frame clones alone and lacks a portion of them. The data contain about 200,000 clones, approximately 87% of them singletons. Input material: peripheral blood. This chain joins TRBV7-2 and TRBJ2-7, with a possible D match to TRBD2 (6 bases). This clonotype was obtained from an older woman with acute or convalescent COVID-19. CDR3 DNA: TGTGCCAGCAGCTTACGGCGGGGCTCCTACGAGCAGTACTTC. It is translated as CASSLRRGSYEQYF. Combining the CDR3 with reference TRBV7-2 and TRBJ2-7 gives the whole variable domain GAGVSQSPSNKVTEKGKDVELRCDPISGHTALYWYRQSLGQGLEFLIYFQGNSAPDKSGLPSDRFSAERTGGSVSTLTIQRTQQEDSAVYLCASSLRRGSYEQYFGPGTRLTVT.